The 10 T cell receptor beta chains below all came from one sample that was sequenced in a study of control samples from healthy donors and cancer patients. Produced via immunoSEQ multiplex PCR; TCRdb's table is partial and in-frame only. This sample has tens of thousands of clones, with more than 65% found just once. The sample taken for sequencing was formalin-fixed, paraffin-embedded tissue. Receptors originate from a male donor with melanoma.

The rearrangement uses TRBV5-5 and TRBJ2-3; TRBD2 might be the D (5 bases). The CDR3 covers 14 residues. Trimming took off 0 bases at V and 2 bases at J, with 7 bases between the two ends. Germline loops: CDR1 SGHKS, CDR2 YYEKEE (reference sequence). The CDR3 here is CASSLGRPTDTQYF. CDR3 nucleotide sequence: TGTGCCAGCAGCTTGGGGAGGCCCACAGATACGCAGTATTTT.

This chain links TRBV15 with TRBJ2-3; D not certain. The CDR3 contains 12 residues. Germline loops: CDR1 LNHNV, CDR2 YYDKDF (reference sequence). Trimming left V 5 bases short and J 6 bases short, with 9 bases between. The CDR3 here is CATSPDHDTQYF. The CDR3 bases are TGTGCCACCAGCCCGGATCATGATACGCAGTATTTT.

V gene TRBV7-8 combines with J gene TRBJ2-7, with 9 bases that match TRBD2. CDR3 size: 15 residues. J lost 1 base, V lost 5 bases, and 6 bases had no gene match. Germline values: CDR1 SGHVS, CDR2 FQNEAQ. The CDR3 protein is CASSPAGGLSYEQYF. As DNA, the CDR3 is TGTGCCAGCAGCCCGGCGGGGGGGCTTTCCTACGAGCAGTACTTC.

The rearrangement uses TRBV4-1 and TRBJ2-2; 7 bases are a match to TRBD2. The CDR3 has 19 residues. V trimming: 0 bases; J trimming: 2 bases; junction bases outside the gene matches: 12. Germline assignment: CDR1 MGHRA and CDR2 YSYEKL. The CDR3 reads CASSQDRFSGRGNTGELFF. The CDR3 DNA reads TGCGCCAGCAGCCAAGATCGGTTTAGTGGGAGGGGTAACACCGGGGAGCTGTTTTTT.

The chain recombines TRBV2 with TRBJ2-2; 11 bases agree with TRBD2. Germline CDR1 is SNHLY and CDR2 is FYNNEI. The V and J ends lost 2 bases and 5 bases, in that order; junction bases with no gene match: 10. CDR3 size: 18 residues. The CDR3 is CASSEPGGLAVLTGELFF. As DNA, the CDR3 is TGTGCCAGCAGTGAACCGGGGGGACTAGCGGTACTAACCGGGGAGCTGTTTTTT.

With respect to this clone: The identical CDR3 is also encoded by other nucleotide sequences in the sample. This sequence joins TRBV7-9 and TRBJ1-1; TRBD1 matches 10 bases. The V segment lost 5 bases and the J segment 3 bases; nucleotides outside the gene matches: 3. Germline CDR1 and CDR2: SEHNR and FQNEAQ (reference sequence). CDR3 size: 14 residues. Written as DNA, the CDR3 is TGTGCCAGCAGCCTAGGACAGGGGGACACTGAAGCTTTCTTT. Residues: CASSLGQGDTEAFF.

This chain connects TRBV18 to TRBJ2-5, with a possible D match to TRBD2 (6 bases). The ends were cut back, 2 bases at V and 3 bases at J, with 7 bases in the middle. CDR1 is KGHSH, CDR2 LQKENI, per germline. There are 13 residues in the CDR3. The CDR3 coding sequence is TGTGCCAGCTCACCAGGCGGGGAAGAGACCCAGTACTTC. This sequence encodes CASSPGGEETQYF. Full variable domain (remainder filled in from reference TRBV18 and TRBJ2-5): NAGVMQNPRHLVRRRGQEARLRCSPMKGHSHVYWYRQLPEEGLKFMVYLQKENIIDESGMPKERFSAEFPKEGPSILRIQQVVRGDSAAYFCASSPGGEETQYFGPGTRLLVL.

This chain joins TRBV7-2 and TRBJ2-1; D is unclear. Germline V gene lookup returns CDR1 SGHTA and CDR2 FQGNSA. Trimming cost V 3 bases and J 4 bases, with 13 bases left between them. The CDR3 is 15 residues long. CDR3 in DNA: TGTGCCAGCAGCTTGCTGGGGTTATCGTACAATGAGCAGTTCTTC. It codes for CASSLLGLSYNEQFF.

CDR3 protein: CASSLSSGGGTQYF. The CDR3 DNA is TGTGCCAGCAGCTTATCTAGCGGAGGGGGTACGCAGTATTTT. The V gene is TRBV3-1 (or the pseudogene TRBV3-2), the J gene TRBJ2-3; TRBD2 is a possible D gene (7 bases). V dropped 5 bases and J dropped 8 bases, with 17 bases sitting between them. CDR1 and CDR2 from the germline V gene are LGHDT and YNNKEL (reference sequence). There are 14 residues in the CDR3.

J is TRBJ1-5 and V is TRBV27; a possible D gene is TRBD1 (6 bases). Trimming removed 3 bases at V and 0 bases at J, with 12 bases between. The CDR3 extends over 16 amino acids. CDR1 is MNHEY and CDR2 is SMNVEV in the germline V gene (reference sequence). CDR3 in DNA: TGTGCCAGCAGTTTGCGGGGGCCTTATAGCAATCAGCCCCAGCATTTT. It encodes CASSLRGPYSNQPQHF.